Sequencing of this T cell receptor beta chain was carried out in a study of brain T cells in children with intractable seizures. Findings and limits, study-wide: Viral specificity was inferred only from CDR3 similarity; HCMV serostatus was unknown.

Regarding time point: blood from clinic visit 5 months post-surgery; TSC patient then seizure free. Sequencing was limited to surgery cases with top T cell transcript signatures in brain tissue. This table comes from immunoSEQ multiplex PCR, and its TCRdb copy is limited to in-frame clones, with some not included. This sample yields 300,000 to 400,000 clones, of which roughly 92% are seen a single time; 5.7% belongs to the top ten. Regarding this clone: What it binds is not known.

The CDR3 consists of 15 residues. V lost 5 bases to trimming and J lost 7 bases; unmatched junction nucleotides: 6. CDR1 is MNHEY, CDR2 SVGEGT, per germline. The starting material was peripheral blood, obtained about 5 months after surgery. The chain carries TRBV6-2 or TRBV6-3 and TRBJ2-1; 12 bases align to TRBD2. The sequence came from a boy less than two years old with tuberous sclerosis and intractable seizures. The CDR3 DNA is TGTGCCAGCAGTCTCCTAGCGGGGGGGATTAATGAGCAGTTCTTC. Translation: CASSLLAGGINEQFF.